The 16 T cell receptor beta chains in this list originate from one sample, sequenced in a study of cytomegalovirus exposure and HLA in healthy donors. The study ran its PCR with 60 Vbeta and 13 Jbeta primers. The method was immunoSEQ multiplex PCR; TCRdb's version includes in-frame clones alone and lacks a portion of them. The sample records 180,000 or so clones, approximately 83% being singletons. Material: PBMCs. These TCRs come from a man between 18 and 35 years old in good health and CMV-seropositive.

V gene TRBV27 combines with J gene TRBJ2-2, with TRBD1 matching 9 bases. The CDR3 covers 18 residues. V trimming: 3 bases; J trimming: 4 bases; junction bases outside the gene matches: 12. Germline V gene lookup returns CDR1 MNHEY and CDR2 SMNVEV (reference sequence). CDR3 sequence reads: CASSFGGVGQGITGELFF. CDR3 nucleotides: TGTGCCAGCAGTTTTGGGGGAGTGGGACAGGGAATCACCGGGGAGCTGTTTTTT.

The genes are TRBV9 and TRBJ2-7; 8 nucleotides line up with TRBD2. The V and J ends lost 0 bases and 6 bases, in that order; junction bases with no gene match: 2. Germline CDR1 reads SGDLS; CDR2 reads YYNGEE. CDR3 length equals 13 residues. The CDR3 here is CASSVGGTSEQYF. The CDR3 DNA follows: TGTGCCAGCAGCGTAGGTGGGACTAGCGAGCAGTACTTC.

In this sample, this clone turned up a few times. This chain links TRBV6-1 with TRBJ2-5; 11 positions match TRBD2. The J call may not be correct, given that the DNA end is closer to TRBJ2-7. The CDR3 consists of 14 residues. Germline lookup yields CDR1 MNHNS and CDR2 SASEGT. The CDR3 here is CASSVAGGVYEQYF. In nucleotides, the CDR3 is TGTGCCAGCAGCGTAGCGGGGGGGGTATACGAGCAGTACTTC.

V usage is TRBV7-9 and J usage is TRBJ2-3, with 8 bases that match TRBD1. V shed 5 bases and J 5 bases; nucleotides not matched to a gene: 0. The CDR3 has 12 residues. Germline V gene sequence: CDR1 SEHNR, CDR2 FQNEAQ (reference sequence). CDR3 protein: CASSTGGDTQYF. The CDR3 nucleotides are TGTGCCAGCAGCACAGGGGGAGATACGCAGTATTTT.

This chain uses TRBV5-1 with TRBJ2-1; D is perhaps TRBD1 (6 bases). The germline gives CDR1 SGHRS, CDR2 YFSETQ. V lost 4 bases to trimming and J lost 7 bases, with 9 bases between them. This CDR3 region has 12 residues. CDR3 bases: TGCGCCAGCAGCGCCGACAGGAATGAGCAGTTCTTC. Translating it yields CASSADRNEQFF. Together with reference TRBV5-1 and TRBJ2-1, the CDR3 gives the full variable domain: KAGVTQTPRYLIKTRGQQVTLSCSPISGHRSVSWYQQTPGQGLQFLFEYFSETQRNKGNFPGRFSGRQFSNSRSEMNVSTLELGDSALYLCASSADRNEQFFGPGTRLTVL.

There are a few counts of this clone. This chain joins TRBV27 and TRBJ1-2; 7 bases map to TRBD1. J gave up 8 bases and V 5 bases, and 8 bases lay outside the gene matches. The CDR3 totals 13 residues. CDR1 is MNHEY and CDR2 is SMNVEV in the germline V gene (reference sequence). The CDR3 reads CASSLDRSGGYTF. The CDR3 bases are TGTGCCAGCAGTCTGGACAGGTCAGGGGGCTACACCTTC.

V is TRBV7-9 and J is TRBJ2-3, with D possibly TRBD2 on 7 matching bases. This CDR3 region has 18 residues. Trimming took off 4 bases at V and 2 bases at J, with 22 bases between the two ends. Germline V gene lookup returns CDR1 SEHNR and CDR2 FQNEAQ (reference sequence). CDR3 DNA: TGTGCCAGCAGCTCGGGGGGTCTCGAGGGGGGCCCCACAGATACGCAGTATTTT. Protein sequence: CASSSGGLEGGPTDTQYF.

The genes are TRBV27 and TRBJ2-5; D uncertain. The J call may be faulty, since TRBJ2-7 better matches the DNA end. The CDR3 length is 12 residues. From germline, CDR1 is MNHEY and CDR2 SMNVEV (reference sequence). In DNA, the CDR3 is TGTGCCAGCAGTTTCTCTTTTTACGAGCAGTACTTC. Protein: CASSFSFYEQYF.

V usage is TRBV5-5 and J usage is TRBJ1-4; D not certain. The V end lost 0 bases, the J end lost 6 bases, and 15 bases lay between the germline ends. CDR1 and CDR2 (germline): SGHKS, YYEKEE (reference sequence). There are 16 residues in the CDR3. CDR3 nucleotide sequence: TGTGCCAGCAGCTTGGGGTCGGGAGGGTTGGATGAAAAACTGTTTTTT. Residues: CASSLGSGGLDEKLFF.

The chain employs TRBV28 and TRBJ1-2, with 12 bases identical to TRBD1. Trimming took 4 bases from V and 2 from J; bases not matched to a gene: 8. CDR3 length equals 17 residues. Germline lookup yields CDR1 MDHEN and CDR2 SYDVKM. CDR3 sequence: CASSSPGQGAGNYGYTF. CDR3 DNA: TGTGCCAGCAGTTCTCCGGGACAGGGGGCGGGGAACTATGGCTACACCTTC.

The V call is TRBV10-3, the J call TRBJ2-5, with D perhaps TRBD1 (5 bases). The J call may be faulty, since TRBJ2-7 better matches the DNA end. Germline CDR1 ENHRY, CDR2 SYGVKD. The CDR3 consists of 13 residues. CDR3 in amino acids: CAINAGSPYEQYF. CDR3 DNA sequence: TGTGCCATCAATGCAGGGTCCCCCTACGAGCAGTACTTC.

This clone was counted a single time. The chain has TRBV7-3 and TRBJ2-2; D gene uncertain. The CDR3 loop spans 12 amino acids. V lost 5 bases and J 8 bases, leaving 9 bases between the germline ends. The germline CDR1 and CDR2 sequences are SGHTA and FQGTGA. The CDR3 DNA is TGTGCCAGCAGCCCCCCGGAGGGGGAGCTGTTTTTT. Encoded protein: CASSPPEGELFF.

The chain carries TRBV6-5 and TRBJ2-7; 10 bases align to TRBD2. This CDR3 region has 15 residues. From germline, CDR1 is MNHEY and CDR2 SVGAGI. V was pared by 1 base and J by 4 bases, with 4 bases of the junction left unmatched. The CDR3 DNA reads TGTGCCAGCAGTTACTTGTCTAGCGGGGGATACGAGCAGTACTTC. Translated: CASSYLSSGGYEQYF.

The V and J genes are TRBV27 and TRBJ2-2; no firm D call. The V end lost 0 bases, the J end lost 1 base, and 3 bases lay between the germline ends. Germline CDR1 is MNHEY and CDR2 is SMNVEV (reference sequence). This CDR3 has 14 residues. CDR3 bases: TGTGCCAGCAGTTTATCCAGGAACACCGGGGAGCTGTTTTTT. Protein: CASSLSRNTGELFF.

CDR3 coding DNA: TGTGCCAGCAGCGTGGGCATATCCCCTATCGAGCAGTACTTC. It codes for CASSVGISPIEQYF. The chain couples TRBV9 to TRBJ2-7; D gene unclear. Germline values: CDR1 SGDLS, CDR2 YYNGEE. The CDR3 has 14 residues. Trimming cost V 2 bases and J 6 bases, with 15 bases left between them.

A note on this clone: One end of the junction varies from germline; a read error may be responsible. The V call is TRBV6-1, the J call TRBJ2-7; TRBD1 agrees at 10 bases. The CDR3 length is 13 residues. Germline CDR1 MNHNS, CDR2 SASEGT. The CDR3 region has the DNA TGTGCCAGCTGGGGACAGGGGTCCTTCGAGCAGTACTTC. Amino acid sequence: CASWGQGSFEQYF.